A single sample gave rise to the 14 T cell receptor beta chains below, sequenced in a study of blood T cell repertoires in COVID-19. The data were produced by immunoSEQ multiplex PCR, yet TCRdb's version contains in-frame clones alone and is incomplete. The sample consists of about 150,000 clones, roughly 81% of them appearing once. The sequenced material came from PBMCs or T cells enriched from blood (not recorded which). The receptors originated from a woman aged 45 to 65 with acute COVID-19.

This clone was picked up a small number of times. The chain links TRBV2 to TRBJ2-5, with D possibly being TRBD2 (6 bases). This CDR3 is built from 10 residues. Trimming cost V 6 bases and J 10 bases, with 9 bases left between them. The germline CDR1 and CDR2 sequences are SNHLY and FYNNEI. The CDR3 DNA reads as TGTGCCAGCAGGGAGGGAGACCAGTACTTC. Its protein is CASREGDQYF.

The chain carries TRBV3-1 (or the pseudogene TRBV3-2) and TRBJ2-3; 13 bases fit TRBD2. The J segment lost 11 bases and the V segment lost 3 bases, leaving 8 bases of the junction unmatched. CDR1 and CDR2 (germline): LGHDT, YNNKEL (reference sequence). This CDR3 region has 15 residues. The chain's CDR3 is CASSHPGLAGLEQYF. The CDR3 coding sequence is TGTGCCAGCAGCCACCCGGGACTAGCGGGATTGGAGCAGTATTTT.

The chain couples TRBV10-2 to TRBJ2-1; 7 nucleotides match TRBD2. Germline CDR1 reads WSHSY; CDR2 reads SAAADI. The CDR3 contains 18 residues. The ends lost 4 bases at V and 10 bases at J; junction bases unmatched: 22. The CDR3 loop is CASSVPEGSGPGQNEQFF. CDR3 bases: TGCGCCAGCAGTGTCCCCGAGGGTAGCGGGCCGGGGCAGAACGAGCAGTTCTTC.

The chain combines TRBV7-2 with TRBJ1-1; D is unclear. CDR1 and CDR2 from the germline V gene are SGHTA and FQGNSA. This CDR3 has 15 residues. V lost 1 base and J 1 base, leaving 10 bases between the germline ends. CDR3 loop: CASSLGYSQNTEAFF. The CDR3 DNA sequence: TGTGCCAGCAGCTTAGGGTACAGCCAGAACACTGAAGCTTTCTTT.

This clone occurred once. The chain combines TRBV7-2 with TRBJ1-5, with D uncertain. CDR1 and CDR2 (germline): SGHTA, FQGNSA. This CDR3 spans 15 amino acids. V lost 7 bases to trimming and J lost 7 bases, with 20 bases between them. CDR3 nucleotide sequence: TGTGCCAGCACCCCCCACCCGAGACGAGGACAGCCCCAGCATTTT. As protein: CASTPHPRRGQPQHF.

The chain is built from TRBV6-5 and TRBJ1-4; D is possibly TRBD1 (6 bases). V gave up 8 bases and J gave up 2 bases, with 15 bases separating them. This CDR3 comprises 15 residues. Per germline, CDR1 MNHEY and CDR2 SVGAGI. The CDR3 region is CASSVDRITNEKLFF. The CDR3 region has the DNA TGTGCCAGCTCCGTAGACAGGATTACTAATGAAAAACTGTTTTTT.

The DNA of the CDR3 is TGTGCCACCACCCACCTCCAAGGCAAGGGTGTAGGGGATAGCAATCAGCCCCAGCATTTT. Translated, it gives CATTHLQGKGVGDSNQPQHF. The rearrangement joins TRBV15 to TRBJ1-5, with D possibly being TRBD1 (5 bases). Deletions cut 7 bases from V and 0 bases from J, with 28 bases between. The CDR3 is 20 residues long. CDR1 and CDR2 (germline): LNHNV, YYDKDF (reference sequence).

CDR3 coding DNA: TGTGCCAGCAGCCAAGCCGCGGGCGAGCAGTACTTC. It yields the protein CASSQAAGEQYF. V gene TRBV3-1 (or the pseudogene TRBV3-2) combines with J gene TRBJ2-7; maybe TRBD2 (5 bases). The ends were cut back, 1 base at V and 6 bases at J, with 7 bases in the middle. Germline V gene lookup returns CDR1 LGHDT and CDR2 YNNKEL (reference sequence). This CDR3 is 12 amino acids long.

V usage is TRBV2 and J usage is TRBJ1-1, with D maybe TRBD1 (6 bases). V dropped 3 bases and J dropped 5 bases, with 7 bases sitting between them. Germline loops: CDR1 SNHLY, CDR2 FYNNEI. The CDR3 totals 12 residues. The CDR3 bases are TGTGCCAGCAGTGAGCAGGGGACTGAAGCTTTCTTT. This sequence encodes CASSEQGTEAFF.

The chain recombines TRBV30 with TRBJ1-4; D is undetermined. Trimming removed 0 bases at V and 2 bases at J, with 13 bases between. Looked up from germline, CDR1 is GTSNPN and CDR2 is SVGIG (reference sequence). CDR3 size: 16 residues. The DNA of the CDR3 is TGTGCCTGGAGTGTAAGAGGGATTGGGACTAATGAAAAACTGTTTTTT. Protein sequence: CAWSVRGIGTNEKLFF.

J is TRBJ2-7 and V is TRBV15, with D perhaps matching TRBD2 (5 bases). Between the trimmed V and J ends, which lost 0 bases and 0 bases, there was a span of 9 bases. This CDR3 comprises 15 residues. From germline, CDR1 is LNHNV and CDR2 YYDKDF (reference sequence). CDR3 protein: CATSRDTGYSYEQYF. The DNA for the CDR3 is TGTGCCACCAGCAGAGATACGGGATACTCCTACGAGCAGTACTTC. Complete variable domain (other parts from reference TRBV15 and TRBJ2-7): DAMVIQNPRYQVTQFGKPVTLSCSQTLNHNVMYWYQQKSSQAPKLLFHYYDKDFNNEADTPDNFQSRRPNTSFCFLDIRSPGLGDTAMYLCATSRDTGYSYEQYFGPGTRLTVT.

The genes are TRBV6-5 and TRBJ1-2; the D is unclear. The CDR3 totals 15 residues. Between the trimmed V and J ends, which lost 0 bases and 4 bases, there was a span of 12 bases. Germline-derived CDR1 and CDR2 are MNHEY and SVGAGI. The CDR3 sequence: CASSYSTKSAYGYTF. Here the CDR3 DNA reads TGTGCCAGCAGTTACTCGACTAAGTCAGCCTATGGCTACACCTTC.

The chain has TRBV6-2 or TRBV6-3 and TRBJ2-5, with 8 nucleotides matching TRBD2. CDR1 MNHEY and CDR2 SVGEGT come from the germline V gene. The CDR3 is 16 residues long. With 5 bases clipped from V and 3 bases from J, the junction kept 11 bases outside the gene matches. The CDR3 protein is CASSTGGLAGKETQYF. The CDR3, as DNA: TGTGCCAGCAGTACCGGCGGGCTAGCGGGTAAAGAGACCCAGTACTTC.

The chain uses TRBV2 and TRBJ1-2, with TRBD1 identical over 7 bases. V shed 6 bases and J 0 bases; nucleotides not matched to a gene: 4. The CDR3 is 14 amino acids. Per the germline V gene, CDR1 is SNHLY and CDR2 is FYNNEI. The CDR3 is CASRRQGANYGYTF. For the CDR3, the DNA is TGTGCCAGCAGAAGACAGGGAGCTAACTATGGCTACACCTTC.